Following are 10 T cell receptor beta chains from one sample sequenced in a study of cytomegalovirus exposure and HLA in healthy donors. Primers for the PCR totalled 60 Vbeta and 13 Jbeta. Libraries were prepared by immunoSEQ multiplex PCR; TCRdb keeps only in-frame clonotypes and omits some of them. The repertoire holds 150,000 to 200,000 clones, with around 78% as singletons. Input material: PBMCs. The source of these receptors is a man aged 35-49 years in good health and CMV-seronegative.

The chain joins TRBV2 to TRBJ1-1; D might be TRBD1 (5 bases). The CDR3 totals 12 residues. In germline, CDR1 is SNHLY, CDR2 FYNNEI. Trimming took off 6 bases at V and 3 bases at J, with 8 bases between the two ends. In DNA form, the CDR3 reads TGTGCCAGCAGCAGGGAGGACACTGAAGCTTTCTTT. It specifies CASSREDTEAFF.

CDR3 nucleotides: TGTGCCAGCAGCCGGCGAGGACTCCATGGGGATGAGCAGTTCTTC. This gives the protein CASSRRGLHGDEQFF. The chain joins TRBV6-6 to TRBJ2-1, with a tentative D call TRBD2 (5 bases). CDR1 is MNHNY, CDR2 SVGAGI, per germline (reference sequence). The CDR3 sequence is 15 residues long. V lost 6 bases and J 8 bases, leaving 20 bases between the germline ends.

The rearrangement uses TRBV11-3 and TRBJ2-1; perhaps TRBD1 as D (5 bases). CDR1 SGHNT and CDR2 YENEEA come from the germline V gene. The V gene lost 9 bases and the J gene lost 4 bases, with 13 bases spanning the gap. The CDR3 extends over 13 amino acids. The CDR3 sequence: CASGAGSYNEQFF. The CDR3 nucleotides read TGTGCCAGTGGGGCAGGGTCTTACAATGAGCAGTTCTTC.

The CDR3 nucleotides read TGTGCCAGCAGCCAAAACAGGGACCCCTATGGCTACACCTTC. The encoded protein is CASSQNRDPYGYTF. The chain carries TRBV7-8 and TRBJ1-2; D is perhaps TRBD1 (6 bases). The V gene lost 5 bases and the J gene lost 4 bases, with 14 bases spanning the gap. This CDR3 contains 14 residues. Germline assignment: CDR1 SGHVS and CDR2 FQNEAQ.

The chain recombines TRBV6-1 with TRBJ1-3; perhaps TRBD1 as D (5 bases). This CDR3 comprises 14 residues. The V gene's germline CDR1 is MNHNS and CDR2 SASEGT. V dropped 2 bases and J dropped 4 bases, with 9 bases sitting between them. The CDR3 sequence: CASSEQGAGNTIYF. The DNA for the CDR3 is TGTGCCAGCAGTGAACAGGGCGCCGGAAACACCATATATTTT.

The CDR3 reads CASSLDRGLAGPTDTQYF. The CDR3 nucleotides are TGTGCCAGCAGCTTAGATCGGGGGCTAGCGGGACCCACAGATACGCAGTATTTT. V is TRBV11-2 and J is TRBJ2-3; 9 bases align to TRBD2. Losses at the gene ends were 0 bases for V and 2 bases for J; bases not matched to a gene: 9. The CDR3 covers 18 residues. Germline values: CDR1 SGHAT, CDR2 FQNNGV. Using reference TRBV11-2 and TRBJ2-3 for the parts outside the CDR3, the full variable domain is EAGVAQSPRYKIIEKRQSVAFWCNPISGHATLYWYQQILGQGPKLLIQFQNNGVVDDSQLPKDRFSAERLKGVDSTLKIQPAKLEDSAVYLCASSLDRGLAGPTDTQYFGPGTRLTVL.

This rearrangement joins TRBV30 to TRBJ2-3; 7 bases align to TRBD1. V shed 5 bases, J shed 2 bases, and the junction held 10 bases outside the gene matches. Per the germline V gene, CDR1 is GTSNPN and CDR2 is SVGIG (reference sequence). The CDR3 loop spans 15 amino acids. This CDR3 reads CAWGFDRVPTDTQYF. CDR3 bases: TGTGCCTGGGGCTTTGACAGGGTTCCCACAGATACGCAGTATTTT.

This rearrangement joins TRBV7-9 to TRBJ1-2; 8 nucleotides match TRBD1. Germline assignment: CDR1 SEHNR and CDR2 FQNEAQ (reference sequence). V shed 6 bases, J shed 4 bases, and the junction held 10 bases outside the gene matches. The CDR3 consists of 15 residues. Here the CDR3 reads CASSSGQVNLYGYTF. The CDR3 DNA follows: TGTGCCAGCAGTTCGGGACAGGTCAATCTCTATGGCTACACCTTC.

This sequence joins TRBV7-6 and TRBJ2-7; D is unresolved. The CDR3 is made up of 13 amino acids. Looked up from germline, CDR1 is SGHVS and CDR2 is FNYEAQ. Trimming took 3 bases from V and 1 from J, leaving 7 bases between them. The CDR3 sequence is CASSFPRSYEQYF. The CDR3 nucleotides are TGTGCCAGCAGCTTCCCCCGTTCCTACGAGCAGTACTTC. Supplemented by reference TRBV7-6 and TRBJ2-7, the full variable domain reads GAGVSQSPRYKVTKRGQDVALRCDPISGHVSLYWYRQALGQGPEFLTYFNYEAQQDKSGLPNDRFSAERPEGSISTLTIQRTEQRDSAMYRCASSFPRSYEQYFGPGTRLTVT.

In this sample, this clone turned up once. The rearrangement links TRBV27 to TRBJ2-6; D is possibly TRBD2 (6 bases). With 2 bases removed from V and 0 bases from J, the gap between germline ends came to 11 bases. The V gene's germline CDR1 is MNHEY and CDR2 SMNVEV (reference sequence). The CDR3 spans 17 residues. The CDR3 DNA reads as TGTGCCAGCAGTTTAGAGGGAGGTAGCTCTGGGGCCAACGTCCTGACTTTC. Translated: CASSLEGGSSGANVLTF. Using reference TRBV27 and TRBJ2-6 for the parts outside the CDR3, the full variable domain is EAQVTQNPRYLITVTGKKLTVTCSQNMNHEYMSWYRQDPGLGLRQIYYSMNVEVTDKGDVPEGYKVSRKEKRNFPLILESPSPNQTSLYFCASSLEGGSSGANVLTFGAGSRLTVL.